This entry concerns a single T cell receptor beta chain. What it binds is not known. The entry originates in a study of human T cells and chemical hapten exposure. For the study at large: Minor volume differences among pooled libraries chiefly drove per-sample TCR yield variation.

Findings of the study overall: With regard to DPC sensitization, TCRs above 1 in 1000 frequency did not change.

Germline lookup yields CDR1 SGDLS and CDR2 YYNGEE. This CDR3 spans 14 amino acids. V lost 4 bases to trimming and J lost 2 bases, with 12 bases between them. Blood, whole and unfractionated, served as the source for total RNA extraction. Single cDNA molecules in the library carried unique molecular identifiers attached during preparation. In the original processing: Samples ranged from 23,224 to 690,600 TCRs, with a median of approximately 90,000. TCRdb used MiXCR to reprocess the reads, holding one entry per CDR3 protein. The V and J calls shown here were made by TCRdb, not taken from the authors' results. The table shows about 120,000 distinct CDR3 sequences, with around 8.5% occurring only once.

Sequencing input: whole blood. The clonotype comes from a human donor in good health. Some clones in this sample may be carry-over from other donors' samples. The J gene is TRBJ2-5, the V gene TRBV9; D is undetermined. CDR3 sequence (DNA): TGTGCCAGCAGCTTGACGTGGGGTCAAGAGACCCAGTACTTC. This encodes CASSLTWGQETQYF.